This paragraph covers one T cell receptor beta chain sequence. This clone was recorded only once. Its binding antigen is unknown. No much larger clone is present one base from it, and per-base qualities are unavailable. The cohort was made up of approximately 670 healthy bone marrow donors. All cohort members were sampled while nominally healthy, although unrecorded immune exposures were likely present. The donor was CMV seropositive and was included in the group of about 290 seropositive cohort members. A peripheral blood sample was provided by each donor, and peripheral blood mononuclear cells were used for TCR beta sequencing. The Qiagen DNeasy Blood Extraction Kit was used to extract genomic DNA from the blood cell samples. These data belong to a study of cytomegalovirus exposure and HLA in healthy donors (dated by TCRdb to the late 2010s). Turning to the overall study: According to an earlier analysis of several hundred of the donors, some 170 million T cells yielded 95 million to 140 million unique TCR beta sequences and 250 to 350 Gb of sequence data. Donor age, sex, ethnicity and CMV serostatus were collected together with the repertoire data. About 280 gigabases of sequencing data and around 90 million unique TCR sequences made up an early release that covered several hundred HLA-typed donors. Among the roughly 400 genotyped donors, approximately 81% belonged to the genetic ancestry cluster associated with self-reported Caucasian donors. All discovery cohort repertoires had been generated on a single sequencing platform. A later analysis re-analyzed previously published TCR beta repertoires from 666 donors and added high-resolution HLA genotyping to study TCR occurrence patterns. Genome-wide SNP genotypes for about 65% of the 666 donors were used in a later genetic analysis, which treated that subset as a discovery cohort. Along with the approximately 700-subject first cohort, a separate validation cohort of around 120 different subjects was used. Both class I and class II loci were covered by HLA typing, at four-digit resolution. The study aimed to test whether cataloging public T cell receptors could reveal signatures of past pathogen exposure. Among roughly 400 genotyped donors of the cohort, an average of roughly 230,000 unique TCR beta nucleotide sequences was sequenced per donor, of which about 20% were non-productive. An earlier analysis of 587 of the donors used high-throughput TCR beta sequencing to judge whether each TCR beta V gene segment behaved as functional or pseudogenic. Using immunosequencing, the study profiled T cell repertoires from 666 subjects and related those repertoires to cytomegalovirus serostatus. Several DR-DQ haplotypes were treated as single units for association and clustering because of strong linkage in the cohort. Typing coverage differed by locus: A, B, C, DRB1 and DQB1 were typed in about 629-630 donors, DQA1 in 500 to 550, DPA1 in 600 to 610, and DPB1 in 450 to 490. In the later analysis, no new phenotypic data were used to find candidate immune exposures; instead, reliance was placed on TCR beta sequences and their occurrence across donors. To predict cytomegalovirus infection status, the study brought together high-throughput TCR immunosequencing, statistical association of individual TCRs with disease status, and machine learning. What the research found in general, with its limitations: HLA typing was unavailable for some donors at each locus, so association tests used only the typed subset. At a false discovery rate of 0.05, a later analysis linked around 15,000 TCR beta sequences to specific HLA alleles. Three of the identified cytomegalovirus-associated TCR beta chains were confirmed in vitro to be specific for cytomegalovirus antigens. A later analysis reported that several top co-occurrence clusters appeared linked to parvovirus B19, influenza, CMV and Epstein-Barr virus. Most TCR sequences were seen in very few donors, while some public TCRs were found in many individuals. A later analysis found that most CMV-associated TCR beta chains appeared HLA-restricted, with HLA associations seemingly driven largely by CMV exposure. A group of highly shared sequence variants was considered likely to be a technical artifact of the sequencing pipeline. For the cohort, immune exposure information was limited to CMV serostatus. Broadly in line with IMGT annotations, most TCR beta V segments showed up in productive rearrangements about 87% or about 30% of the time in an earlier analysis of approximately 640 of the donors. Assigning TCR associations to individual alleles was difficult when HLA alleles, especially DR and DQ, strongly co-occurred. Linkage disequilibrium might explain the correlated functional status among segregating V segments, but an unknown experimental factor could not be excluded. In a later genetic analysis, fewer N-insertions in productive TCRs were reported among donors in an Asian-associated ancestry cluster than the 666-donor mean. Because counts were too low, roughly 17 rarely observed V segments, including chromosome 9 orphons, were left out of the earlier analysis of a few hundred of the donors. The study gave a list of 150 to 200 TCR beta chains associated with cytomegalovirus. In both the original and validation cohorts, the classifier was reported to diagnose cytomegalovirus status with high specificity and sensitivity. Roughly uniform sequencing depth across donors was assumed in presence/absence analyses, although this assumption may not hold. In a later genetic analysis, a missense DCLRE1C variant was associated with V-gene and J-gene trimming of TCR beta chains, and the association was replicated in an independent cohort. The authors suggested that the approach could potentially be generalized to other disease states and immunological phenotypes. In a later analysis, HLA-associated TCR beta chains were found to be more clonally expanded and to have lower generation probabilities than equally common non-associated chains. Some IMGT-functional V segments, including TRBV6-2 and TRBV6-3, could not be told apart with the 87-base-pair reads, so those segments were excluded. In a later analysis, TCR association rates were found to vary across HLA loci, with the most associated TCRs seen for DRB1 alleles and the fewest for HLA-C alleles. A further reported finding was that TCR beta sequences accurately predicted the HLA-A and HLA-B alleles for most subjects in the first cohort. Only TCR beta chains were sequenced in this cohort, and the absence of alpha or paired-chain data limited detectable features.

The CDR1 and CDR2 encoded by the germline V gene are MDHEN and SYDVKM. V is shortened by 3 bases, J by 2 bases, and the region joining them spans 11 bases. The CDR3 covers 15 residues, taking in both the cysteine and the phenylalanine. The retained sequence is limited to the CDR3, 45 bases, with the frame set at the first base. The method behind the library was the immunoSEQ multiplex PCR assay. For the multiplex PCR, a mixture combining 60 forward primers for TCR Vbeta segments and 13 reverse primers for TCR Jbeta segments was used. A multiplex PCR assay on genomic DNA amplified the CDR3 region of rearranged TCR beta genes. On the Illumina HiSeq System, the amplified TCR beta libraries were sequenced as 87-base-pair reads. In the authors' own workflow: A later analysis tallied roughly 78 million unique TCR beta chains across the 666 repertoires, and around 12 million of those chains were shared by two or more donors. To remove PCR and sequencing errors, raw reads were error-corrected and collapsed into unique sequences using a nearest-neighbor algorithm that merged closely related sequences. CDR3 sequences were aligned to IMGT reference sequences to assign V, D and J gene segments. For a sequence to be retained, a match of at least six nucleotides to both a V gene segment and a J gene segment was required. Rearrangements were called productive when the CDR3 lacked stop codons and stayed in frame with V and J; all others were non-productive. CDR3 was defined according to IMGT convention as the region running from the second conserved V-encoded cysteine to the conserved J-encoded phenylalanine. The earlier analysis of about 570 of the donors excluded any sequence lacking an unambiguous match to a single V gene segment. An earlier analysis of 587 of the donors classified V segments as functional when productive rearrangements were above 56.7% and as segregating when the standard deviation between donors was above 5%. A statistical classification framework was built to diagnose cytomegalovirus status from the catalog of TCR beta chain sequences. In a later analysis, V and J genes were assigned by comparing TCR nucleotide sequences against IMGT/GENE-DB human TR gene sequences. A later analysis assigned CDR3 sequences and most-parsimonious VDJ recombination scenarios with the TCRdist pipeline. A later analysis defined each TCR beta chain by its CDR3 amino acid sequence plus V-gene family, and excluded reads lacking a unique V-gene family. As a way to deal with suspected cross-contamination and a sequencing artifact, a later analysis dropped 450 to 600 nucleotide sequences that were highly shared and had low generation probability. In a later analysis, a clonal expansion index for each public chain was calculated from normalized within-repertoire ranks of inferred template counts. In a later analysis, generation probabilities were computed using a VDJ recombination model fitted to out-of-frame rearrangements, and the results were checked against IGoR. In a later analysis, hypergeometric tests were used to score TCR-TCR, TCR-HLA and TCR-CMV co-occurrence, with a repertoire-size bias correction applied to TCR pairs. False discovery rates were estimated in a later analysis by permuting HLA or CMV assignments 20 times. In a later analysis, co-occurring TCRs were grouped with DBSCAN, and TCRdist sequence similarity was added when clustering was performed within HLA-allele-positive subsets. For co-occurrence clustering, repertoires with fewer than 30,000 or more than 120,000 public chains were excluded, along with four or five repertoires with anomalous nucleotide sharing. Not all clones reach the TCRdb copy of this immuneACCESS table, which keeps in-frame sequences only. Checked studies attribute under half of the gap to unresolved V genes and leave the rest unexplained. V, J and clone size were drawn from that table, and D and trimming were deduced from the DNA. This sample is represented by approximately 160,000 clones; around 76% of them were singletons. The top ten clones comprise about 1.4% of the sample.

The chain is encoded by TRBV28 joined to TRBJ1-5; the D region possibly corresponds to TRBD1 (5 bases align). This clonotype was sampled from a girl aged 5-17 years in good health and CMV-seropositive. What was sequenced was PBMCs. The CDR3 loop reads CASSFSGLGNQPQHF. The DNA sequence is given as TGTGCCAGCAGTTTTTCAGGGCTAGGCAATCAGCCCCAGCATTTT.